Each of the 15 T cell receptor beta chains below was sequenced from the same sample in a study of CD8 T cells in ankylosing spondylitis. These receptors' antigens are unknown. Study results and limitations: Seemingly distinctive of ankylosing spondylitis blood was a TCR beta motif formed by eight highly homologous variants.

TCRdb independently ran MiXCR on the 5' RACE reads; one entry per CDR3 protein. The top ten clones hold roughly 3.3% of a sample with 500,000 or so distinct CDR3 sequences, about 5.4% of them seen once. Sequenced sample: blood, either unsorted or a sorted T cell fraction (not recorded which). The receptors were gathered from a male donor with ankylosing spondylitis.

This clonotype has at least ten counts. V gene TRBV28 combines with J gene TRBJ2-1, with D perhaps TRBD1 (5 bases). The V gene lost 4 bases and the J gene lost 4 bases, with 14 bases spanning the gap. This CDR3 is built from 15 residues. Germline-derived CDR1 and CDR2 are MDHEN and SYDVKM. CDR3 bases: TGTGCCAGCAGTTCGCAGGGTAACGGGTACAATGAGCAGTTCTTC. It encodes CASSSQGNGYNEQFF.

This clonotype came up many times. The V and J genes are TRBV5-1 and TRBJ2-1, with 11 nucleotides matching TRBD2. The V gene end was trimmed by 5 bases and the J gene end by 8 bases; junction bases not matched to a gene: 9. Looked up from germline, CDR1 is SGHRS and CDR2 is YFSETQ. The CDR3 runs to 15 residues. The CDR3 spells CASRPTSGSSHEQFF. In nucleotides, the CDR3 is TGCGCCAGCAGGCCTACTAGCGGGAGTTCCCATGAGCAGTTCTTC.

This clonotype was observed at least ten times. The chain is built from TRBV2 and TRBJ2-7; D possibly corresponds to TRBD1 (6 bases). This CDR3 comprises 14 residues. V was cut by 4 bases and J by 7 bases, with 17 bases left in between. Germline CDR1 and CDR2: SNHLY and FYNNEI. Here the CDR3 reads CASSVGASGLEQYF. For the CDR3, the DNA is TGTGCCAGCAGTGTGGGGGCGAGTGGTCTAGAGCAGTACTTC.

This clonotype was counted many times. CDR3 DNA sequence: TGTGCCAGTGGGTGGGGTGAGCAGTACTTC. Translating it yields CASGWGEQYF. V gene TRBV28 combines with J gene TRBJ2-7; D not resolved. V gave up 9 bases and J gave up 7 bases, with 10 bases separating them. Germline CDR1 reads MDHEN; CDR2 reads SYDVKM. This CDR3 region has 10 residues.

At least ten counts were recorded for this clonotype. The CDR3 DNA sequence: TGTGCCAGCAGCTTAGTAGGGGAGGGTTATGGCTACACCTTC. It specifies CASSLVGEGYGYTF. The J gene is TRBJ1-2, the V gene TRBV7-2; D is perhaps TRBD1 (5 bases). The CDR3 extends over 14 amino acids. Trimming took off 1 base at V and 5 bases at J, with 11 bases between the two ends. Germline CDR1 is SGHTA and CDR2 is FQGNSA.

The genes are TRBV20-1 and TRBJ2-7; tentative D call: TRBD1 (5 bases). Germline V gene sequence: CDR1 DFQATT, CDR2 SNEGSKA (reference sequence). The germline V and J ends were trimmed by 6 bases and 3 bases, with 21 bases remaining between them. CDR3 size: 15 residues. The CDR3 nucleotides are TGCAGTGCCCCCATTTCGCAGGGATGGGGCTACGAGCAGTACTTC. Translating gives CSAPISQGWGYEQYF.

This clonotype was counted at least ten times. The rearrangement links TRBV28 to TRBJ2-5; perhaps TRBD2 as D (5 bases). V dropped 5 bases and J dropped 2 bases, with 18 bases sitting between them. This CDR3 region has 16 residues. Germline V gene sequence: CDR1 MDHEN, CDR2 SYDVKM. DNA for the CDR3: TGTGCCAGCAGTGTCTCCGGGGTCAGATTTCAAGAGACCCAGTACTTC. Encoded protein: CASSVSGVRFQETQYF.

This clonotype has a count of ten or more. V gene TRBV20-1 combines with J gene TRBJ1-4, with 9 positions matching TRBD1. The CDR3 spans 14 residues. After removal of 5 bases from V and 2 bases from J, the junction contained 3 bases not matched to a gene. The germline V gene has CDR1 DFQATT and CDR2 SNEGSKA (reference sequence). CDR3 region: CSASTGGTNEKLFF. The CDR3 coding sequence is TGCAGTGCTTCAACAGGGGGCACTAATGAAAAACTGTTTTTT.

This clonotype was observed many times. The chain employs TRBV5-6 and TRBJ2-2, with D unclear. CDR1 is SGHDT, CDR2 YYEEEE, per germline. This CDR3 region has 14 residues. Trimming took 3 bases from V and 4 from J, leaving 10 bases between them. The CDR3: CASSSQPITGELFF. The CDR3 nucleotides read TGTGCCAGCAGCTCTCAACCCATCACCGGGGAGCTGTTTTTT.

This clonotype was seen many times. The J gene is TRBJ2-1, the V gene TRBV5-1; 12 bases match TRBD1. Germline lookup yields CDR1 SGHRS and CDR2 YFSETQ. CDR3 length: 14 residues. The junction had 6 bases not matched to a gene; V was cut back by 5 bases and J by 9 bases. Here the CDR3 reads CASRKGQGAFEQFF. DNA of the CDR3: TGCGCCAGCAGGAAGGGACAGGGGGCTTTTGAGCAGTTCTTC.

This clonotype was detected ten times or more. The chain is built from TRBV5-1 and TRBJ1-6, with D possibly matching TRBD1 (6 bases). V was cut by 4 bases and J by 7 bases, with 15 bases left in between. The CDR3 has 15 residues. Germline lookup yields CDR1 SGHRS and CDR2 YFSETQ. Here the CDR3 reads CASSPQGQGNSPLHF. The DNA of the CDR3 is TGCGCCAGCAGCCCTCAGGGGCAGGGGAATTCACCCCTCCACTTT.

As DNA, the CDR3 is TGTGCCAGTAGTGCCCCGGACAGCACAGATACGCAGTATTTT. It is translated as CASSAPDSTDTQYF. The rearrangement uses TRBV19 and TRBJ2-3, with no clear D. The CDR3 consists of 14 residues. Germline V gene sequence: CDR1 LNHDA, CDR2 SQIVND (reference sequence). The V gene lost 5 bases and the J gene lost 0 bases, with 9 bases spanning the gap.

This clonotype was counted at least ten times. This rearrangement joins TRBV6-5 to TRBJ1-2; unclear D gene. Germline CDR1 reads MNHEY; CDR2 reads SVGAGI. V was pared by 0 bases and J by 4 bases, with 6 bases between. This CDR3 is built from 13 residues. The CDR3 sequence: CASSYSSIYGYTF. The DNA for the CDR3 is TGTGCCAGCAGTTACTCGAGCATCTATGGCTACACCTTC.

In its sample, this clonotype was seen many times. This chain links TRBV6-1 with TRBJ1-1; 9 bases are shared with TRBD1. This CDR3 contains 15 residues. Germline CDR1 reads MNHNS; CDR2 reads SASEGT. V lost 7 bases to trimming and J lost 1 base; unmatched junction nucleotides: 7. Here the CDR3 DNA reads TGTGCCAGCAAAGCTTCACAGGGGGCGAACACTGAAGCTTTCTTT. Protein: CASKASQGANTEAFF.

In the case of this clonotype: Given a much more abundant clone one base away, this may be a read error. This chain joins TRBV7-2 and TRBJ2-7, with a weak D call TRBD2 (5 bases). There are 15 residues in the CDR3. Germline lookup yields CDR1 SGHTA and CDR2 FQGNSA. The CDR3 nucleotides read TGTGCCAGCAGCTTAAAGTGGAGAGGGCTCCACGAGAAGTACTTC. It encodes CASSLKWRGLHEKYF.